This TCR beta chain was found in a study of shared clonotypes between healthy human individuals (dated by TCRdb to about 2020). As for the study more broadly: The cohort included three men and two women between 18 and 49 years of age. Per donor, three plates each were used for CD4 naive and CD4 memory, two for CD8 naive, and one for CD8 memory. The study deeply sequenced blood TCR repertoires of about 5 healthy adults to estimate repertoire size and the extent of clonotype sharing between individuals. Different laboratories and diverse techniques were used to prepare libraries and sequence TCR repertoires, to increase sequencing depth and limit assay-specific biases. Per donor, leukapheresis produced somewhere between about 0.85 and 9.5 billion PBMCs.

Using the deep immunoSEQ assay, TCR CDR3 regions were amplified from genomic DNA by multiplex PCR. Genomic DNA extracted from each cell subset was distributed evenly over all wells of several immunoSEQ 96-well plates, and each plate served as one replicate. For sorted subsets, around 200 ng genomic DNA, equal to 25,000 to 35,000 T cell genomes, was loaded into each replicate PCR. The purified libraries were quantified using a Qubit 3.0 fluorometer, sized with a Bioanalyzer 2100, and then quantified again using the KAPA Library Quantification kit. Every immunoSEQ 96-well plate was sequenced on a separate single-read 150-cycle Illumina NextSeq 550 flow cell. Per the source publication's procedure: The immunoSEQ output contained only junctional sequences without quality scores, so filtering could not match that applied to full-length reads. Sequences were annotated with PyIR, a Python wrapper for IgBLAST v1.9, using IMGT germline references to assign V/J genes and CDR3. Any read was removed if the V/J assignment was weak (E-value above 1e-6), the CDR3 was missing, or the read contained stop codons, out-of-frame junctions, or ambiguous translated residues. V3J clonotypes were defined as sequences sharing the same inferred V gene, J gene, and CDR3 amino acid sequence. Percentage overlap between repertoires was calculated by dividing the number of shared unique clonotypes by the size of the smaller repertoire. Three approaches were used to assess repertoire richness: RTK rarefaction, the Chao1 estimator, and Recon v2.1 estimates of unobserved clonotypes. Generation probabilities were computed with OLGA for all TCRbeta clonotypes obtained by the gDNA method from several donors. TCRdb took this table from immuneACCESS and kept in-frame rearrangements with V and J called. Such tables lack part of the clones; where checked against another copy, unresolved V genes explain under half of the gap, and the rest is unexplained. D and trimming were read from the DNA, whereas the V and J calls and clone size are those reported in that table. The sample table shows roughly 1.5 million clones, and approximately 98% are seen once. Together, the top ten hold around 0.47% of the sample.

From its cysteine to its phenylalanine, the CDR3 spans 13 amino acids. Kept here is only the CDR3 DNA, which spans 39 bases and is read in frame from base 1. Relative to germline, V is 3 bases shorter and J is 0 bases shorter, with 5 bases between their ends. As encoded in the germline V gene (reference sequence), CDR1 is LNHDA while CDR2 is SQIVND. Donors were healthy HIV-negative adults with no recently reported acute infections or vaccinations. Every donor was a Caucasian adult residing in Nashville, Tennessee, USA. CD4+ T cells were enriched through magnetic negative selection, after which naive cells were positively selected on CD45RA and the remaining negative fraction served as the memory subset. Blood was collected by leukapheresis, and PBMCs were isolated by Ficoll-Histopaque density gradient centrifugation and then cryopreserved in liquid nitrogen vapor phase. Analytical flow cytometry was used to check the purity and quantity of every magnetically sorted T cell population. Genomic DNA was isolated from every sorted fraction and measured by UV absorbance on a Nanodrop 2000c.

The sample holds one count of this clone. This clone's antigen is unknown. No base-level quality is on record; no much larger clone is a single base apart. Other DNA sequences in the sample encode the same CDR3. The study at large found these results: The genetic and exposure-history diversity represented was limited by the small number of donors. Based on pairwise subsampling, the degree of clonotype sharing among donors was expected to be affected by sequencing depth. Compared with non-shared clonotypes, the clonotypes found in all four sorted-subset donors had higher generation probabilities. Incomplete sequencing was indicated by rarefaction of sorted-subset datasets, despite the large sequencing depth. Sampling was limited to blood, and TCR repertoires in tissue likely differ from TCR repertoires in blood. When a handful of donors were compared, the shared fraction of clonotypes was 5% to 6.5% for naive CD4, 3.5% to 4% for naive CD8, roughly 2.5% for memory CD4, and 0.4% for memory CD8. Larger estimated clonotype richness was generally found for naive subsets than for memory subsets.

The sequence was obtained from a man aged 30 to 45 in good health. The sequenced sample was naive CD4+ T cells sorted from blood. Sample cell subset or site, as interpreted from the label and publication: CD45RA+ positively selected. The V gene is TRBV19 and the J gene is TRBJ1-1; there is no confident call for the D gene. The DNA sequence is TGTGCCAGTAGTATTCAAATGAACACTGAAGCTTTCTTT. The translation is CASSIQMNTEAFF.